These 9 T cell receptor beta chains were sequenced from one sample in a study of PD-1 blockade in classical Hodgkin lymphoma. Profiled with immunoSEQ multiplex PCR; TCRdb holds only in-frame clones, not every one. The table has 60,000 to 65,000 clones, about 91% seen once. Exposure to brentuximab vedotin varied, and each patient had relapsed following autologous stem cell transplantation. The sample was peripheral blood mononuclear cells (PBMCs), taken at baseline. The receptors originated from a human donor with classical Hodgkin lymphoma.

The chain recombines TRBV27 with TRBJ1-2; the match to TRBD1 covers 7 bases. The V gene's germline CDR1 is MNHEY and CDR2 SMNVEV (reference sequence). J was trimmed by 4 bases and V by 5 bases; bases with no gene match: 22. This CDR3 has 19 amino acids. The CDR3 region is CASSPNRGATLDPIYGYTF. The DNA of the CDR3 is TGTGCCAGCAGTCCCAACAGGGGCGCAACACTAGATCCGATCTATGGCTACACCTTC.

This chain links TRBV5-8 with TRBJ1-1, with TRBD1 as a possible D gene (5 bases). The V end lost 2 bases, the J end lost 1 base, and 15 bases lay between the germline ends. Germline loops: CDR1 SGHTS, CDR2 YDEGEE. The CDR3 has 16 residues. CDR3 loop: CASSLDPRARNTEAFF. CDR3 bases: TGTGCCAGCAGCTTAGACCCCAGGGCCAGGAACACTGAAGCTTTCTTT.

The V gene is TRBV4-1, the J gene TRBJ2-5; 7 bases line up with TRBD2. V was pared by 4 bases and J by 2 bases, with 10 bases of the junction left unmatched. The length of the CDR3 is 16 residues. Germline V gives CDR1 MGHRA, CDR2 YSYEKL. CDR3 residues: CASSPITGRAQETQYF. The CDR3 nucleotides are TGCGCCAGCAGCCCCATCACGGGGAGGGCTCAAGAGACCCAGTACTTC.

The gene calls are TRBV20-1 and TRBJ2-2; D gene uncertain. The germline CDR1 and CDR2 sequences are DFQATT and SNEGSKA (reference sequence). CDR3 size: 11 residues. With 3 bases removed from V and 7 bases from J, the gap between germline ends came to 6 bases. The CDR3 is CSASNGGELFF. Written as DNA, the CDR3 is TGCAGTGCTAGTAACGGCGGGGAGCTGTTTTTT.

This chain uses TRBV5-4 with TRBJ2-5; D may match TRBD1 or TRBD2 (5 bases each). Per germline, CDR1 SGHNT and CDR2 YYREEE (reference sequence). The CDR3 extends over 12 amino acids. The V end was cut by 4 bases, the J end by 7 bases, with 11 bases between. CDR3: CASSPDGGTQYF. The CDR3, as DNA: TGTGCCAGCAGCCCCGATGGGGGGACCCAGTACTTC. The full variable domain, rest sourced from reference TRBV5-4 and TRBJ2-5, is ETGVTQSPTHLIKTRGQQVTLRCSSQSGHNTVSWYQQALGQGPQFIFQYYREEENGRGNFPPRFSGLQFPNYSSELNVNALELDDSALYLCASSPDGGTQYFGPGTRLLVL.

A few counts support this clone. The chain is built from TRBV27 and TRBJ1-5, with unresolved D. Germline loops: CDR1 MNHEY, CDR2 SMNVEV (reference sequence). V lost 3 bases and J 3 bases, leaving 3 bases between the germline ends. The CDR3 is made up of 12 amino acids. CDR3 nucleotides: TGTGCCAGCAGTTTGCTCAATCAGCCCCAGCATTTT. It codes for CASSLLNQPQHF.

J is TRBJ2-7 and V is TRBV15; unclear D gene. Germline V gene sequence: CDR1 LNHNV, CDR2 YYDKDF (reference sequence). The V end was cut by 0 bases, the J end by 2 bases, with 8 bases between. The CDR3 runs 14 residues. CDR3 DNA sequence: TGTGCCACCAGCAGAGAGGCAAACACCTACGAGCAGTACTTC. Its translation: CATSREANTYEQYF.

CDR3 nucleotides: TGTGCCAGCAGCTCCTCCGGGACATTGCAGTACTTC. Residues: CASSSSGTLQYF. The chain combines TRBV7-9 with TRBJ2-7; D is perhaps TRBD1 (6 bases). Trimming left V 4 bases short and J 9 bases short, with 13 bases between. This CDR3 has 12 amino acids. CDR1 and CDR2 from the germline V gene are SEHNR and FQNEAQ (reference sequence).

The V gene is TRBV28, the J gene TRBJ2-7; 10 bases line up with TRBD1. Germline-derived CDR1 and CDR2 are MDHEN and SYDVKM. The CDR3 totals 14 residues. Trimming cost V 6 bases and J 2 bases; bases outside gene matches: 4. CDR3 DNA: TGTGCCAGCAGCTCCGGGACAGGGGCCTACGAGCAGTACTTC. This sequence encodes CASSSGTGAYEQYF.